Listed below are T cell receptor beta chains from one sample, sequenced in a study of blood T cells in healthy people across ages. MiXCR, run by TCRdb on the 5' RACE reads, gives a single entry per CDR3 protein. The data contain 1.5 million to 2 million distinct CDR3 sequences, roughly 52% of them singletons. Sequenced sample: blood. These receptors all come from a woman aged 40 to 50 in good health. Each CDR3 is given with its conserved first and last residue. D genes are given only for firm matches. Clone size is given for some rows only: seen once, a few or many times, or a class if the clone is expanded.

TRBJ2-1 NA TRBV9 NA TGTGCCAGCAGCGCAGGGGAAGCGGTATTCAATGAGCAGTTCTTC CASSAGEAVFNEQFF
TRBJ1-4 TRBD1 TRBV6-5 few TGTGCCAGCAGTTGGGACAGGGCCAATGAAAAACTGTTTTTT CASSWDRANEKLFF
TRBJ2-3 TRBD2 TRBV20-1 NA TGCAGTGCCCAGACTAGCGGGGGGGCCCCAGATACGCAGTATTTT CSAQTSGGAPDTQYF
TRBJ2-3 NA TRBV5-1 NA TGCGCCAGCGGAGGGACTCCTGGACGCACAGATACGCAGTATTTT CASGGTPGRTDTQYF
TRBJ2-3 TRBD1 TRBV20-1 NA TGCAGTGCTGCGGACAGGGACACAGATACGCAGTATTTT CSAADRDTDTQYF
TRBJ2-5 NA TRBV7-2 few TGTGCCAGCAGCTCCCGGCCGATGGAGACCCAGTACTTC CASSSRPMETQYF
TRBJ2-7 TRBD2 TRBV29-1 NA TGCAGCGTTGCCGCGACTAGCGGACCCTACGAGCAGTACTTC CSVAATSGPYEQYF
TRBJ2-1 TRBD1 TRBV15 NA TGTGCCACCAGCAGCCCCGCCCGGACAGGGGGGAATGAGCAGTTCTTC CATSSPARTGGNEQFF
TRBJ1-2 NA TRBV5-1 NA TGCGCCAGCAGCTTCGACGGCTTCTATGGCTACACCTTC CASSFDGFYGYTF
TRBJ1-2 TRBD1 TRBV20-1 NA TGCAGTGCGAGGACGAACCAGGGGGCCTATGGCTACACCTTC CSARTNQGAYGYTF